The clone carrying this T cell receptor (beta chain) is deemed medium-sized. Its target is not known. This CDR3 is 14 amino acids long. The junction had 6 bases not matched to a gene; V was cut back by 10 bases and J by 1 base. Germline CDR1 is SNHLY and CDR2 is FYNNEI. Among the patients, none had received any treatment before thyroid surgery. This entry is derived from a study of metastatic and nonmetastatic thyroid tumors. Regarding the study as a whole: Malignant thyroid tumors reportedly exceeded benign nodules significantly in TCR beta diversity, with the difference appearing in blood and tumor.

Authors' analysis steps: The distant-metastasis classifier for papillary thyroid cancer was built from CDR3 differences across clinicopathological groups. Using MiXCR, TCRdb re-called clones from the PCR reads. The authors' filters were not applied to this entry. The sample includes about 3,100 clones, around 26% of them seen just once. This rearrangement joins TRBV2 to TRBJ1-1; 10 bases are a match to TRBD1. The source is a female donor with papillary thyroid cancer or a benign thyroid nodule (not recorded which). Some clones in this sample may be carry-over from other donors' samples. The sample comprised tumor tissue. CDR3: CATTDRGENTEAFF. The CDR3 nucleotides read TGTGCCACCACGGACAGGGGGGAGAACACTGAAGCTTTCTTT.